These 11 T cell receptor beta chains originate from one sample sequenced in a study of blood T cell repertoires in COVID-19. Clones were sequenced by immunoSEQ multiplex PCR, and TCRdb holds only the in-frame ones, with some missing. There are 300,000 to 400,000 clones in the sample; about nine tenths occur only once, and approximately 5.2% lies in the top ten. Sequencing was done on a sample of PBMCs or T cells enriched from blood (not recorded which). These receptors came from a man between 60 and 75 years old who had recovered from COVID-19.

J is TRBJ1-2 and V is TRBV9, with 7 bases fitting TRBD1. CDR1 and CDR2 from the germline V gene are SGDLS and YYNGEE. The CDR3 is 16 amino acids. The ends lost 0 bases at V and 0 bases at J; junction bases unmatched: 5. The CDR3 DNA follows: TGTGCCAGCAGCGTAGGGGCAGGGGGTACTAACTATGGCTACACCTTC. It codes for CASSVGAGGTNYGYTF.

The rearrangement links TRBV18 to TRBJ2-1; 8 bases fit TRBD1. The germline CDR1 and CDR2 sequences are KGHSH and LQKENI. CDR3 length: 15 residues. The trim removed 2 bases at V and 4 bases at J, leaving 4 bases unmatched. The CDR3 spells CASSPMTGEYNEQFF. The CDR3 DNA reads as TGTGCCAGCTCACCAATGACAGGGGAGTACAATGAGCAGTTCTTC.

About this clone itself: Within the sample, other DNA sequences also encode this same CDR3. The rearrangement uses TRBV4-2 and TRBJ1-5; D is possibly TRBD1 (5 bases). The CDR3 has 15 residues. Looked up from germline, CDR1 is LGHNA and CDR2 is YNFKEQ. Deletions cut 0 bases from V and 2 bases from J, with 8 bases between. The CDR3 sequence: CASSQEGAGNQPQHF. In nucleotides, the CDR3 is TGTGCCAGCAGCCAAGAAGGGGCGGGCAATCAGCCCCAGCATTTT.

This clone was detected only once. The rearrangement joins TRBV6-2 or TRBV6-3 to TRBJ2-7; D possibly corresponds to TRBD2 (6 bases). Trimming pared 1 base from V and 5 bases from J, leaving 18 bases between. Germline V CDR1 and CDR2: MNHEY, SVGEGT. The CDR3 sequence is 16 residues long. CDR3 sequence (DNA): TGTGCCAGCAGTTACTTCGCCCAACCGGGGAGGAACGAGCAGTACTTC. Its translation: CASSYFAQPGRNEQYF.

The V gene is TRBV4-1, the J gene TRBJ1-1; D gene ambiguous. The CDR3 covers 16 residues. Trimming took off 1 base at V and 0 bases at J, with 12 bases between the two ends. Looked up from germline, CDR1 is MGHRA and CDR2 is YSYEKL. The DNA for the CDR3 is TGCGCCAGCAGCCAAGCGGTTGGCGGCGTGAACACTGAAGCTTTCTTT. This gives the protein CASSQAVGGVNTEAFF.

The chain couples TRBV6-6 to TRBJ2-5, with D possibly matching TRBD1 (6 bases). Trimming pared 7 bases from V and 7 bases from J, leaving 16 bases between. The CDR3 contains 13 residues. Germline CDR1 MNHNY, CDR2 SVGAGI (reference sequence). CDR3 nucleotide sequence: TGTGCCAGCACCTCCCCCCAGGGGACGACCCAGTACTTC. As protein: CASTSPQGTTQYF.

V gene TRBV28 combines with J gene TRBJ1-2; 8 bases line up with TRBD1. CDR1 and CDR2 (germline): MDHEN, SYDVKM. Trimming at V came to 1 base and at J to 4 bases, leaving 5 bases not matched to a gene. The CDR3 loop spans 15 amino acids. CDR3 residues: CASSLFAGGVYGYTF. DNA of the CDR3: TGTGCCAGCAGTTTATTTGCAGGGGGCGTCTATGGCTACACCTTC.

CDR3 protein: CASSLLLPGGTDTQYF. The CDR3 nucleotides read TGTGCCAGCAGCTTGTTACTCCCCGGGGGCACAGATACGCAGTATTTT. V is TRBV5-6 and J is TRBJ2-3; tentatively, D is TRBD2 (5 bases). The ends were cut back, 1 base at V and 1 base at J, with 13 bases in the middle. CDR1 and CDR2 from the germline V gene are SGHDT and YYEEEE. This CDR3 has 16 amino acids.

The CDR3 sequence is CASSEQGADQPQHF. The CDR3 DNA is TGCGCCAGCAGCGAACAGGGGGCTGATCAGCCCCAGCATTTT. The V and J genes are TRBV5-1 and TRBJ1-5; 9 nucleotides agree with TRBD1. This CDR3 is 14 amino acids long. Germline loops: CDR1 SGHRS, CDR2 YFSETQ. V lost 4 bases and J lost 5; bases outside the gene matches: 4.

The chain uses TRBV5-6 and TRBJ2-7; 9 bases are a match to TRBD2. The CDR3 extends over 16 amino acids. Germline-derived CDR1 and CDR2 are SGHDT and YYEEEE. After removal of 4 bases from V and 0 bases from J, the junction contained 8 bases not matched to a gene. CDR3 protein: CASSDALAGHSYEQYF. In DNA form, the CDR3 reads TGTGCCAGCAGCGATGCGCTAGCGGGGCACTCCTACGAGCAGTACTTC.

The CDR3 nucleotides are TGTGCCAGCTCACCATCCGGGGTAGGTCAGCCCCAGCATTTT. As protein: CASSPSGVGQPQHF. The rearrangement uses TRBV18 and TRBJ1-5; no reliable D call. Per the germline V gene, CDR1 is KGHSH and CDR2 is LQKENI. Deletions cut 2 bases from V and 6 bases from J, with 11 bases between. CDR3 length: 14 amino acids.